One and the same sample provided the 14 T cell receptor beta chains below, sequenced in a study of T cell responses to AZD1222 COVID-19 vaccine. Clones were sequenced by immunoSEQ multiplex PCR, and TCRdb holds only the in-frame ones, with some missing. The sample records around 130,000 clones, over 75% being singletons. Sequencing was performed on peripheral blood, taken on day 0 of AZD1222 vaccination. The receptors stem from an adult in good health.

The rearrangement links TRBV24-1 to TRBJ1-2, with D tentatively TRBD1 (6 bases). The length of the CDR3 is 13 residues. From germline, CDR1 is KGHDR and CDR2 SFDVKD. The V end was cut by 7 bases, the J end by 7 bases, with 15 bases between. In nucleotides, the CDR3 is TGTGCCACCAGATTGGACAGTCGGGGTGGCTACACCTTC. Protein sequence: CATRLDSRGGYTF.

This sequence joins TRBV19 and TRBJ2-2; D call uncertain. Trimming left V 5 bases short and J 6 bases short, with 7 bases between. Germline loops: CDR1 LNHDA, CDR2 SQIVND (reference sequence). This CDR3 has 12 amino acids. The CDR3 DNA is TGTGCCAGTAGTCCGAGAGCCGGGGAGCTGTTTTTT. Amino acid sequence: CASSPRAGELFF.

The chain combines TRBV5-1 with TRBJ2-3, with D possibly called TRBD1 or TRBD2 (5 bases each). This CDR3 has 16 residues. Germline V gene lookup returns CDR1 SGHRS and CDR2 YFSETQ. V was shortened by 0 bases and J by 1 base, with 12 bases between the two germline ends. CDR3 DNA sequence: TGCGCCAGCAGCTTGGTACGGGACGGAGGCACAGATACGCAGTATTTT. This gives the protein CASSLVRDGGTDTQYF.

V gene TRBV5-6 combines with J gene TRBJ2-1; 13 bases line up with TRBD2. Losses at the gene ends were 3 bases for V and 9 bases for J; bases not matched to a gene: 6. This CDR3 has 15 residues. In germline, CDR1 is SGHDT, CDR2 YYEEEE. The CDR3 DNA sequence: TGTGCCAGCAGCTACCCGGGACTAGCGGGGAGTGAGCAGTTCTTC. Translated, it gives CASSYPGLAGSEQFF. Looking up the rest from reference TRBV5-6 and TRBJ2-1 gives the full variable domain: DAGVTQSPTHLIKTRGQQVTLRCSPKSGHDTVSWYQQALGQGPQFIFQYYEEEERQRGNFPDRFSGHQFPNYSSELNVNALLLGDSALYLCASSYPGLAGSEQFFGPGTRLTVL.

CDR3 nucleotides: TGTGCCAGCAGCAAATTAGCTGGGCAGTTCTTC. It yields the protein CASSKLAGQFF. V and J are TRBV11-2 and TRBJ2-1; D not resolved. This CDR3 region has 11 residues. Trimming cost V 5 bases and J 12 bases, with 11 bases left between them. Looked up from germline, CDR1 is SGHAT and CDR2 is FQNNGV.

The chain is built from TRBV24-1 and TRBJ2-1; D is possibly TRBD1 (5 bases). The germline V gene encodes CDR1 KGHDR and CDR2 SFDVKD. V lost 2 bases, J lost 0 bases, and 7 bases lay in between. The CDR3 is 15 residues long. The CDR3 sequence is CATSDYRSSYNEQFF. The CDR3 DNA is TGTGCCACCAGTGATTACAGGAGCTCCTACAATGAGCAGTTCTTC.

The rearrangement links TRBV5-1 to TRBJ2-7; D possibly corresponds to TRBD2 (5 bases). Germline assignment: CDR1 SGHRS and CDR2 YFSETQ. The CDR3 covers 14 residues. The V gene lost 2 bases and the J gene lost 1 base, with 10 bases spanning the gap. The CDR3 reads CASSLVGESYEQYF. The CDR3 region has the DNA TGCGCCAGCAGCTTAGTCGGGGAATCCTACGAGCAGTACTTC.

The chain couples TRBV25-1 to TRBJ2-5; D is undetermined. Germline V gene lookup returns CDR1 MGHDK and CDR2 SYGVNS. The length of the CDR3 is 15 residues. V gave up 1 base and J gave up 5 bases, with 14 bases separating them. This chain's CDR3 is CASSESLGRPETQYF. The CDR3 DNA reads TGTGCCAGCAGTGAATCATTGGGCAGGCCCGAGACCCAGTACTTC. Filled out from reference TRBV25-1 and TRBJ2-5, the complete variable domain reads EADIYQTPRYLVIGTGKKITLECSQTMGHDKMYWYQQDPGMELHLIHYSYGVNSTEKGDLSSESTVSRIRTEHFPLTLESARPSHTSQYLCASSESLGRPETQYFGPGTRLLVL.

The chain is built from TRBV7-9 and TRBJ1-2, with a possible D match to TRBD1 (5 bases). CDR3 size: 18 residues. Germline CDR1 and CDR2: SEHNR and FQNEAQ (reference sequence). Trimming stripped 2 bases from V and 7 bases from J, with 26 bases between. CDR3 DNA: TGTGCCAGCAGCTTAATGTTCCTGGGCATTCGAGGGGTCACTGGCTACACCTTC. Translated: CASSLMFLGIRGVTGYTF.

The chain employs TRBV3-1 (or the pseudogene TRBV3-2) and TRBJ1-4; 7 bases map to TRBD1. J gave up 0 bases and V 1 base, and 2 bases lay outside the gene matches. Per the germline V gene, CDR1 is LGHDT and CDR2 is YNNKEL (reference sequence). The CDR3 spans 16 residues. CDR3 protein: CASSQVTGATNEKLFF. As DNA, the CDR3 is TGTGCCAGCAGCCAAGTAACAGGGGCAACTAATGAAAAACTGTTTTTT.

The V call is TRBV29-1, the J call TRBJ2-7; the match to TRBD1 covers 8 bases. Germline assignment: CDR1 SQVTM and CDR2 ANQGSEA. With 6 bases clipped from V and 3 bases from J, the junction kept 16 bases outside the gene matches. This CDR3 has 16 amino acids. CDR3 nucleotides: TGCAGCGTCATGTCAGGGGGCGAAACCGGCGTCTACGAGCAGTACTTC. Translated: CSVMSGGETGVYEQYF.

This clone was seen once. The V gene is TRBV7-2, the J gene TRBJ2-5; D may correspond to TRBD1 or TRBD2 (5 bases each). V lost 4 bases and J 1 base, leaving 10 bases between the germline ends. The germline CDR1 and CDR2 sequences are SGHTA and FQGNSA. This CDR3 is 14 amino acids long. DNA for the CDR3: TGTGCCAGCAGCTCGTACGGGACCCAAGAGACCCAGTACTTC. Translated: CASSSYGTQETQYF. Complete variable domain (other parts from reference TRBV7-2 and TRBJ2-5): GAGVSQSPSNKVTEKGKDVELRCDPISGHTALYWYRQSLGQGLEFLIYFQGNSAPDKSGLPSDRFSAERTGGSVSTLTIQRTQQEDSAVYLCASSSYGTQETQYFGPGTRLLVL.

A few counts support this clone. CDR3 sequence reads: CASSAGQGFNQPQHF. The CDR3 DNA reads TGTGCCAGTAGTGCCGGACAGGGGTTCAATCAGCCCCAGCATTTT. The gene calls are TRBV19 and TRBJ1-5, with 9 bases identical to TRBD1. The germline V gene encodes CDR1 LNHDA and CDR2 SQIVND (reference sequence). V lost 5 bases, J lost 3 bases, and 5 bases stayed unmatched. This CDR3 comprises 15 residues. Full variable domain (remainder filled in from reference TRBV19 and TRBJ1-5): DGGITQSPKYLFRKEGQNVTLSCEQNLNHDAMYWYRQDPGQGLRLIYYSQIVNDFQKGDIAEGYSVSREKKESFPLTVTSAQKNPTAFYLCASSAGQGFNQPQHFGDGTRLSIL.

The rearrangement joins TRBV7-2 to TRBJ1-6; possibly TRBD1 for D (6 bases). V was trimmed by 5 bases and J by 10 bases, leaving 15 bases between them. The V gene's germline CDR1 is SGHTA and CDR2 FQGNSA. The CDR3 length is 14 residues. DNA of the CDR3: TGTGCCAGCAGCCTACAGGGTGGGGCATCACCCCTCCACTTT. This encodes CASSLQGGASPLHF.